The 13 T cell receptor beta chains reported below all come from one sample, sequenced in a study of blood T cell repertoires in COVID-19. Profiling relied on immunoSEQ multiplex PCR, and the TCRdb table lists in-frame clones only, not all of them. The table lists about 170,000 clones, around four fifths of them singletons. Sequencing was performed on peripheral blood. All receptors derive from a woman of 80 years or more with COVID-19, enrolled during active disease.

This chain joins TRBV5-1 and TRBJ2-5; no reliable D call. Trimming shortened V by 0 bases and J by 3 bases, and 9 bases separated the two germline ends. Germline loops: CDR1 SGHRS, CDR2 YFSETQ. CDR3 size: 14 residues. Here the CDR3 reads CASSLGHTEETQYF. CDR3 nucleotide sequence: TGCGCCAGCAGCTTGGGGCATACCGAAGAGACCCAGTACTTC.

The chain links TRBV3-1 (or the pseudogene TRBV3-2) to TRBJ1-2; D is undetermined. Trimming removed 1 base from V and 7 bases from J, with 10 bases in between. CDR3 size: 13 residues. CDR1 is LGHDT and CDR2 is YNNKEL in the germline V gene (reference sequence). The CDR3 DNA reads as TGTGCCAGCAGCCAAGCCTTGGTCGGTGGCTACACCTTC. Its protein is CASSQALVGGYTF.

This clone came up a few times. The chain couples TRBV14 to TRBJ1-1, with TRBD1 matching 8 bases. The germline V gene has CDR1 SGHDN and CDR2 FVKESK. Losses at the gene ends were 6 bases for V and 1 base for J; bases not matched to a gene: 7. The CDR3 spans 15 residues. This CDR3 reads CASSPGGTGNTEAFF. The CDR3 coding sequence is TGTGCCAGCAGTCCCGGGGGGACAGGGAACACTGAAGCTTTCTTT.

CDR3 region: CASRPYLAGVKDTQYF. The CDR3 bases are TGTGCAAGTCGCCCATACCTGGCGGGAGTGAAGGATACGCAGTATTTT. The chain is built from TRBV12-2 and TRBJ2-3; TRBD2, the table's D call, lacks a check against the DNA. TRBV12-2 is a known pseudogene. The CDR3 has 16 residues.

This clone was seen only once. V gene TRBV5-1 combines with J gene TRBJ2-5, with 8 bases lining up with TRBD1. Looked up from germline, CDR1 is SGHRS and CDR2 is YFSETQ. J was trimmed by 2 bases and V by 4 bases; bases with no gene match: 10. This CDR3 is built from 16 residues. As DNA, the CDR3 is TGCGCCAGCAGCCCGGACCGACAGGGGTTTCAAGAGACCCAGTACTTC. As protein: CASSPDRQGFQETQYF.

V is TRBV5-1 and J is TRBJ2-7; D might be TRBD1 (5 bases). The V gene's germline CDR1 is SGHRS and CDR2 YFSETQ. V was trimmed by 2 bases and J by 3 bases, leaving 9 bases between them. This CDR3 comprises 13 residues. The CDR3 sequence is CASSFTGVYEQYF. For the CDR3, the DNA is TGCGCCAGCAGCTTCACAGGAGTCTACGAGCAGTACTTC.

The chain is built from TRBV19 and TRBJ1-6, with TRBD1 as a possible D gene (6 bases). This CDR3 has 14 amino acids. Per germline, CDR1 LNHDA and CDR2 SQIVND (reference sequence). Trimming cost V 2 bases and J 7 bases, with 9 bases left between them. The CDR3 DNA follows: TGTGCCAGTAGTATAAGTAGGGGGAATTCACCCCTCCACTTT. Residues: CASSISRGNSPLHF.

On this clone: Distinct nucleotide sequences in the sample also encode this CDR3. V gene TRBV18 combines with J gene TRBJ1-1; no definite D call. The CDR3 runs to 14 residues. Trimming left V 0 bases short and J 5 bases short, with 10 bases between. The V gene's germline CDR1 is KGHSH and CDR2 LQKENI. CDR3 in DNA: TGTGCCAGCTCACCACCAGGGAGAGGGACTGAAGCTTTCTTT. This codes for CASSPPGRGTEAFF.

V gene TRBV11-2 combines with J gene TRBJ1-3; D is perhaps TRBD1 (6 bases). The CDR3 length is 19 residues. Germline CDR1 is SGHAT and CDR2 is FQNNGV. V dropped 0 bases and J dropped 0 bases, with 18 bases sitting between them. In DNA, the CDR3 is TGTGCCAGCAGCTTAGATCTAACCCCGACAGGCCCCTCTGGAAACACCATATATTTT. Encoded protein: CASSLDLTPTGPSGNTIYF. The full variable domain, completed using reference TRBV11-2 and TRBJ1-3, is EAGVAQSPRYKIIEKRQSVAFWCNPISGHATLYWYQQILGQGPKLLIQFQNNGVVDDSQLPKDRFSAERLKGVDSTLKIQPAKLEDSAVYLCASSLDLTPTGPSGNTIYFGEGSWLTVV.

The chain employs TRBV4-1 and TRBJ2-7; 7 bases match TRBD1. The length of the CDR3 is 13 residues. The ends lost 6 bases at V and 3 bases at J; junction bases unmatched: 5. In germline, CDR1 is MGHRA, CDR2 YSYEKL. This CDR3 reads CASSRDSNYEQYF. CDR3 sequence (DNA): TGCGCCAGCAGTCGGGACAGCAACTACGAGCAGTACTTC.

This clone was observed a handful of times. The chain carries TRBV25-1 and TRBJ2-1; TRBD1 matches at 7 bases. The germline gives CDR1 MGHDK, CDR2 SYGVNS. The V segment lost 4 bases and the J segment 1 base; nucleotides outside the gene matches: 10. The CDR3 consists of 17 residues. CDR3 sequence reads: CASSGTPGRGSYNEQFF. CDR3 DNA sequence: TGTGCCAGCAGTGGGACTCCTGGCAGGGGGTCCTACAATGAGCAGTTCTTC.

The chain is built from TRBV7-9 and TRBJ2-1, with 10 nucleotides matching TRBD2. The J segment lost 7 bases and the V segment lost 6 bases, leaving 12 bases of the junction unmatched. Germline CDR1 reads SEHNR; CDR2 reads FQNEAQ (reference sequence). There are 16 residues in the CDR3. The CDR3 reads CASRRQREGGGNEQFF. In DNA form, the CDR3 reads TGTGCCAGCAGGCGGCAGCGGGAGGGTGGAGGAAATGAGCAGTTCTTC.

The rearrangement joins TRBV6-1 to TRBJ1-1, with D hard to call. The CDR3 runs to 13 residues. Trimming removed 3 bases at V and 4 bases at J, with 9 bases between. CDR1 and CDR2 (germline): MNHNS, SASEGT. The CDR3 coding sequence is TGTGCCAGCAGTGACCGACGGGGCACTGAAGCTTTCTTT. It encodes CASSDRRGTEAFF.